A selection of T cell receptor beta chains follows, all from one sample in a study of T cell repertoires in cytomegalovirus infection. TCRdb used MiXCR to reprocess the reads, holding one entry per CDR3 protein. The repertoire holds around 900,000 distinct CDR3 sequences, roughly 30% seen once, with over 11% in the top ten. These receptors' antigens are unknown. The sequencing here drew on cultured CD8+ T cells from PBMCs, taken from culture after CMV antigen stimulation. These receptors were collected from a human donor in good health (CMV status not recorded). Some clones in this sample may be carry-over from other donors' samples. The CDR3 runs from the conserved cysteine through the conserved F or W. Fields, in order: clone size, D gene, J gene, V gene, CDR3 DNA, CDR3 protein. The D gene is left open where the match is weak. The size entry is marked missing in some rows and otherwise reads once, few, many or a size class.

many	.	TRBJ1-2	TRBV7-8	TGTGCCAGCAGCTTAGATCTTCCGGGGATCCAACCGGGGGAAGCTAACTATGGCTACACCTTC	CASSLDLPGIQPGEANYGYTF
.	TRBD1	TRBJ1-2	TRBV4-2	TGTGCCAGCAGCCCCAGAGAGCCTGGACAGGGGAATGGCTACACCTTC	CASSPREPGQGNGYTF
few	.	TRBJ1-6	TRBV4-3	TGCGCCAGCAGCCAAGAATCGGACAGCTATTCACCCCTCCACTTT	CASSQESDSYSPLHF
few	.	TRBJ1-1	TRBV27	TGTGCCAGCGGCCCGCCGAGAACTGAAGCTTTCTTT	CASGPPRTEAFF
few	.	TRBJ2-1	TRBV28	TGTGCCAGCAGTTTACCAGAGCTGAGATACAATGAGCAGTTCTTC	CASSLPELRYNEQFF
many	.	TRBJ2-7	TRBV6-5	TGTGCCAGCAGTTACGGCCACGAGCAGTACTTC	CASSYGHEQYF
few	.	TRBJ2-3	TRBV28	TGTGCCAGCAATCGGGGGCGCACAGATACGCAGTATTTT	CASNRGRTDTQYF
.	.	TRBJ1-4	TRBV7-9	TGTGCCAGCAGCTTAGACGCTCAGCTCCCTAATGAAAAACTGTTTTTT	CASSLDAQLPNEKLFF
.	.	TRBJ2-3	TRBV27	TGTGCCAGTATTGGACAATTGGAAGATACGCAGTATTTT	CASIGQLEDTQYF
many	TRBD2	TRBJ2-2	TRBV6-1	TGTGCCAGCAGACCCCTCGTGGGACTAGCGGGGGGGACGCGGGACGGGGAGCTGTTTTTT	CASRPLVGLAGGTRDGELFF
.	.	TRBJ2-5	TRBV9	TGTGCCAGCAGCTCCCGAAAGCTACCCGACGAGACCCAGTACTTC	CASSSRKLPDETQYF
many	.	TRBJ1-1	TRBV7-5	.	CISVPEAPDRNTEAFF
.	TRBD1	TRBJ2-1	TRBV12-3/TRBV12-4	TGTGCCAGCTGCTGGGACAGCCACCGATCCTACAATGAGCAGTTCTTC	CASCWDSHRSYNEQFF
.	.	TRBJ1-5	TRBV2	TGTGCCAGCAGTGAAGGGACAGAAGATTATCAGCCCCAGCATTTT	CASSEGTEDYQPQHF
.	TRBD2	TRBJ2-1	TRBV4-1	TGCGCCAGCAGCCAGTCGGGGGGAAGCTCCTACAATGAGCAGTTCTTC	CASSQSGGSSYNEQFF
few	.	TRBJ1-3	TRBV6-5	TGTGCCAGCAGTGCAGGTGGGACCATATATTTT	CASSAGGTIYF
few	.	TRBJ2-1	TRBV11-1	TGTGCCAGCAGCTCCCCCCCCAATGAGCAGTTCTTC	CASSSPPNEQFF
.	TRBD1	TRBJ1-5	TRBV10-3	TGTGCCATCAGGGGACAGGGGATAAATCAGCCCCAGCATTTT	CAIRGQGINQPQHF
.	.	TRBJ1-1	TRBV19	TGTGCCAGTAGTCCATCTGGGGTCGGTACTGAAGCTTTCTTT	CASSPSGVGTEAFF
few	.	TRBJ1-5	TRBV6-6	TGTGCCAGCAATTTACTCGTGGGTCAGCCCCAGCATTTT	CASNLLVGQPQHF
.	TRBD1	TRBJ2-1	TRBV27	TGTGCCAGCAGTTTATCGCGGACAGGAGACAATGAGCAGTTCTTC	CASSLSRTGDNEQFF
few	.	TRBJ2-7	TRBV7-9	TGTGCCAGCAGCTACGCGGGGGCCGAGCAGTACTTC	CASSYAGAEQYF
few	.	TRBJ2-5	TRBV6-5	TGTGCCAGCAGTTACTTCGGGGATGCAGAGACCCAGTACTTC	CASSYFGDAETQYF
.	TRBD1	TRBJ1-1	TRBV6-2/TRBV6-3	TGTGCCAGCTCGTCTGACAGGGTTGTTTGGCTGAACACTGAAGCTTTCTTT	CASSSDRVVWLNTEAFF
.	TRBD2	TRBJ2-1	TRBV12-3/TRBV12-4	TGTGCCAGCAGTTCCCTACTAGCGCCCCCATACAATGAGCAGTTCTTC	CASSSLLAPPYNEQFF
.	.	TRBJ2-1	TRBV4-1	TGCGCCAGCAGCCAAGATAACGATCCTGAGCAGTTCTTC	CASSQDNDPEQFF
many	TRBD1	TRBJ2-7	TRBV10-3	TGTGCCACCTCGACAGGGTTAAAGGGTCGCGAGCAGTACTTC	CATSTGLKGREQYF
.	TRBD1	TRBJ2-7	TRBV29-1	TGCAGCGTGGGACAGCGCTCCTACGAGCAGTACTTC	CSVGQRSYEQYF
.	.	TRBJ2-3	TRBV20-1	TGCAGTGCTAGAGATTCCCGGAAGGCGCAGTATTTT	CSARDSRKAQYF
.	.	TRBJ1-5	TRBV27	TGTGCCACTCCTCGCCGGCACCTTAGCAATCAGCCCCAGCATTTT	CATPRRHLSNQPQHF
.	TRBD2	TRBJ2-3	TRBV29-1	TGCAGCGTTATAGCGGGGGGGTACACAGATACGCAGTATTTT	CSVIAGGYTDTQYF
few	.	TRBJ2-1	TRBV5-5	TGTGCCAGCAGCTTGTATACCCAACCTGAGCAGTTCTTC	CASSLYTQPEQFF
few	.	TRBJ1-4	TRBV7-2	TGTGCCAGCAGCCCCCACGCAAGCACTCAGGAAAAACTGTTTTTT	CASSPHASTQEKLFF
many	TRBD1	TRBJ2-1	TRBV7-8	TGTGCCAGCAGCCATTGGGGACAGGACAATGAGCAGTTCTTC	CASSHWGQDNEQFF
.	.	TRBJ1-4	TRBV12-5	TGTGCTAGTGGCTCGGATCTTATGCTAGTAGATGAAAAACTGTTTTTT	CASGSDLMLVDEKLFF
.	.	TRBJ1-2	TRBV2	TGTGCCAGCAGTGAAGAGGGAGTAAACTATGGCTACACCTTC	CASSEEGVNYGYTF
.	TRBD2	TRBJ2-1	TRBV24-1	TGTGCCACCAGTGACCGGAGGAGCGGGGGGGACAATGAGCAGTTCTTC	CATSDRRSGGDNEQFF